One sample yielded the 21 T cell receptor beta chains listed below, sequenced in a study of neurological immune-mediated disorders. MiXCR, applied by TCRdb to the 5' RACE reads, yields one record per CDR3 protein. The sample contains just under 60,000 distinct CDR3 sequences, around 3.4% of which appear only once. Material: PBMCs. The origin of the receptors is a woman aged 25-40 years with multiple sclerosis.

There are many counts of this clonotype. Germline is not matched at one junction end, which may reflect a read error. The V and J genes are TRBV28 and TRBJ1-5; D perhaps matches TRBD1 (6 bases). There are 16 residues in the CDR3. Germline loops: CDR1 MDHEN, CDR2 SYDVKM. CDR3 DNA: TGTGCCAGCAGTTTATCCGGGACAAACTCGGATCAGCCCCAGAATTTT. Residues: CASSLSGTNSDQPQNF.

The gene calls are TRBV7-3 and TRBJ2-3; D ambiguous. V lost 3 bases, J lost 4 bases, and 8 bases lay in between. This CDR3 comprises 13 residues. Germline loops: CDR1 SGHTA, CDR2 FQGTGA. The CDR3 DNA sequence: TGTGCCAGCAGCTTCGTCGCGGCAGATACGCAGTATTTT. Translating gives CASSFVAADTQYF.

This clonotype was observed many times. This rearrangement joins TRBV5-1 to TRBJ2-7; 8 positions match TRBD1. Per the germline V gene, CDR1 is SGHRS and CDR2 is YFSETQ. V dropped 2 bases and J dropped 5; count of bases not matched to a gene: 9. The CDR3 totals 15 residues. The CDR3 protein is CASSLYPGGFDEQYF. In DNA form, the CDR3 reads TGCGCCAGCAGCTTATATCCAGGGGGCTTCGACGAGCAGTACTTC.

This clonotype was seen many times. This chain joins TRBV6-5 and TRBJ2-2; the D call may be TRBD1 or TRBD2 (5 bases each). The V and J ends lost 7 bases and 1 base respectively, with 13 bases between them. Germline V gene lookup returns CDR1 MNHEY and CDR2 SVGAGI. The CDR3 length is 15 residues. The CDR3 protein is CASTTPRGNTGELFF. In nucleotides, the CDR3 is TGTGCCAGCACCACTCCGAGGGGGAACACCGGGGAGCTGTTTTTT.

CDR3 DNA: TGTGCCAGCAGCATGGGGACAGGGGAGTATCAGCCCCAGCATTTT. Residues: CASSMGTGEYQPQHF. This rearrangement joins TRBV7-8 to TRBJ1-5, with TRBD1 matching over 10 bases. V shed 5 bases, J shed 5 bases, and the junction held 6 bases outside the gene matches. This CDR3 is 15 amino acids long. CDR1 and CDR2 from the germline V gene are SGHVS and FQNEAQ.

This clonotype was seen ten or more times. This rearrangement joins TRBV20-1 to TRBJ2-1; 8 positions match TRBD2. The V gene's germline CDR1 is DFQATT and CDR2 SNEGSKA (reference sequence). The V gene end was trimmed by 1 base and the J gene end by 8 bases; junction bases not matched to a gene: 7. There are 14 residues in the CDR3. The DNA for the CDR3 is TGCAGTGCTAGAGTGGCGGGAGGTGTCTATGAGCAGTTCTTC. Its translation: CSARVAGGVYEQFF.

This clonotype was seen many times. The rearrangement joins TRBV6-1 to TRBJ2-1, with 8 bases lining up with TRBD1. From germline, CDR1 is MNHNS and CDR2 SASEGT. V gave up 7 bases and J gave up 2 bases; unmatched junction bases: 1. The CDR3 runs 13 residues. The DNA for the CDR3 is TGTGCCAGCAAGGACAGGGCCTACAATGAGCAGTTCTTC. Protein: CASKDRAYNEQFF.

This clonotype was counted ten times or more. The chain has TRBV20-1 and TRBJ2-7; 7 positions match TRBD1. Germline trimming cut 0 bases from V and 5 bases from J; bases unmatched to any gene: 7. CDR3 length equals 14 residues. Germline V CDR1 and CDR2: DFQATT, SNEGSKA (reference sequence). CDR3 nucleotide sequence: TGCAGTGCTAGAGATGGCGACAGGGTAAACGAGCAGTACTTC. It codes for CSARDGDRVNEQYF.

This clonotype appeared many times. This chain links TRBV12-3 or TRBV12-4 with TRBJ1-1; D remains unclear. Trimming shortened V by 1 base and J by 0 bases, and 24 bases separated the two germline ends. The CDR3 covers 20 residues. The CDR3 nucleotides read TGTGCCAGCAGTTTAGGTCTCAGAGACATAGCCCAGTTTATGAACACTGAAGCTTTCTTT. Its translation is CASSLGLRDIAQFMNTEAFF.

In this sample, this clonotype turned up many times. The genes are TRBV6-5 and TRBJ1-2; D may be TRBD1 (5 bases). Germline V lookup: CDR1 MNHEY, CDR2 SVGAGI. Trimming removed 4 bases from V and 3 bases from J, with 12 bases in between. CDR3 length: 14 residues. The CDR3 DNA follows: TGTGCCAGCAGTTTCCTCGGGGGTGACTATGGCTACACCTTC. Its protein is CASSFLGGDYGYTF.

In its sample, this clonotype was seen many times. The chain couples TRBV20-1 to TRBJ2-3; 8 positions agree with TRBD1. This CDR3 is built from 14 residues. V shed 7 bases and J 12 bases; nucleotides not matched to a gene: 18. From germline, CDR1 is DFQATT and CDR2 SNEGSKA (reference sequence). CDR3 DNA: TGCAGTGGTGCCAGGGGGCTAAGTAGCACAAGTCAGTATTTT. It is translated as CSGARGLSSTSQYF.

A remark on this clonotype: One end of the junction does not line up with germline, which may come from a read error. The chain carries TRBV5-1 and TRBJ1-5; no reliable D call. The germline CDR1 and CDR2 sequences are SGHRS and YFSETQ. The CDR3 totals 13 residues. CDR3 sequence (DNA): TGCGCCAGCAGCTTGGAGGTCGATCAGCCCCAGAATTTT. It translates to CASSLEVDQPQNF.

This clonotype was seen only a few times. The chain employs TRBV20-1 and TRBJ2-3, with unresolved D. The germline CDR1 and CDR2 sequences are DFQATT and SNEGSKA (reference sequence). The CDR3 is 15 residues long. V lost 3 bases and J lost 1, with 14 bases in between. The CDR3 DNA is TGCAGTGCTAGTCTCATGGCTCCACGCACAGATACGCAGTATTTT. This sequence encodes CSASLMAPRTDTQYF.

This clonotype came up many times. V gene TRBV6-5 combines with J gene TRBJ2-3; possibly TRBD2 for D (5 bases). The CDR3 covers 14 residues. The germline V gene encodes CDR1 MNHEY and CDR2 SVGAGI. Trimming removed 2 bases from V and 5 bases from J, with 11 bases in between. This chain's CDR3 is CASSYHGVGDTQYF. In DNA, the CDR3 is TGTGCCAGCAGTTACCACGGGGTTGGAGATACGCAGTATTTT.

This clonotype was detected a few times. V gene TRBV20-1 combines with J gene TRBJ2-1, with 7 bases fitting TRBD2. CDR3 length: 14 amino acids. The germline gives CDR1 DFQATT, CDR2 SNEGSKA (reference sequence). The V segment lost 5 bases and the J segment 8 bases; nucleotides outside the gene matches: 12. CDR3 in amino acids: CSAGSGPPLYEQFF. For the CDR3, the DNA is TGCAGTGCTGGTAGCGGGCCCCCCTTATATGAGCAGTTCTTC.

In its sample, this clonotype was seen many times. V usage is TRBV14 and J usage is TRBJ1-4; possibly TRBD1 for D (5 bases). CDR1 is SGHDN, CDR2 FVKESK, per germline. The CDR3 is 16 amino acids. Trimming removed 4 bases at V and 0 bases at J, with 12 bases between. Here the CDR3 DNA reads TGTGCCAGCAGCCCCGGGACTGATGCAACTAATGAAAAACTGTTTTTT. Amino acids: CASSPGTDATNEKLFF. Full variable domain (missing parts from reference TRBV14 and TRBJ1-4): EAGVTQFPSHSVIEKGQTVTLRCDPISGHDNLYWYRRVMGKEIKFLLHFVKESKQDESGMPNNRFLAERTGGTYSTLKVQPAELEDSGVYFCASSPGTDATNEKLFFGSGTQLSVL.

The sample holds many counts of this clonotype. V usage is TRBV7-2 and J usage is TRBJ1-5; tentative D call: TRBD1 (6 bases). The V end was cut by 3 bases, the J end by 5 bases, with 8 bases between. CDR3 size: 13 residues. Per the germline V gene, CDR1 is SGHTA and CDR2 is FQGNSA. CDR3 bases: TGTGCCAGCAGCTTGGACAGATATCAGCCCCAGCATTTT. Its translation: CASSLDRYQPQHF.

This clonotype has a count of ten or more. The gene calls are TRBV3-1 and TRBJ1-3, with D possibly matching TRBD1 (5 bases). V shed 3 bases and J shed 1 base, with 13 bases lying between them. Germline V gives CDR1 LGHDT, CDR2 YNNKEL (reference sequence). CDR3 size: 16 residues. In DNA, the CDR3 is TGTGCCAGCAGCCACGGGACGCATTCTTCTGGAAACACCATATATTTT. Encoded protein: CASSHGTHSSGNTIYF.

There are many counts of this clonotype. The CDR3 nucleotides are TGTGCCAGCAGTGAATTACCCTACAATGAGCAGTTCTTC. Its translation: CASSELPYNEQFF. V and J are TRBV2 and TRBJ2-1; D gene uncertain. V shed 2 bases and J shed 2 bases, with 4 bases lying between them. CDR1 is SNHLY, CDR2 FYNNEI, per germline. The length of the CDR3 is 13 residues. The full variable domain, its missing parts supplied by reference TRBV2 and TRBJ2-1, is EPEVTQTPSHQVTQMGQEVILRCVPISNHLYFYWYRQILGQKVEFLVSFYNNEISEKSEIFDDQFSVERPDGSNFTLKIRSTKLEDSAMYFCASSELPYNEQFFGPGTRLTVL.

At least ten counts were recorded for this clonotype. The gene calls are TRBV11-2 and TRBJ2-1; D is perhaps TRBD2 (5 bases). The CDR3 has 13 residues. V shed 5 bases and J shed 9 bases, with 14 bases lying between them. Germline-derived CDR1 and CDR2 are SGHAT and FQNNGV. The CDR3 DNA reads TGTGCCAGCAGCCTCCAGCGGCGCGGTGAGCAGTTCTTC. Amino acid sequence: CASSLQRRGEQFF.

This clonotype was detected many times. The rearrangement links TRBV20-1 to TRBJ2-3; 11 bases match TRBD2. V dropped 0 bases and J dropped 4; count of bases not matched to a gene: 0. The CDR3 has 14 residues. CDR1 DFQATT and CDR2 SNEGSKA come from the germline V gene (reference sequence). CDR3 bases: TGCAGTGCTAGAGATAGCGGGGGGGCAGATACGCAGTATTTT. The encoded protein is CSARDSGGADTQYF.